This T cell receptor beta chain stems from a study of immune characterization of retroperitoneal liposarcoma. This clonotype is judged medium-sized. MiXCR was run by TCRdb on the PCR reads, yielding one entry per CDR3 protein. The profile shows about 10,000 distinct CDR3 sequences, roughly 28% of them singletons. Trimming shortened V by 1 base and J by 4 bases, and 7 bases separated the two germline ends. The germline V gene encodes CDR1 SGHNT and CDR2 YENEEA. There are 13 residues in the CDR3. V gene TRBV11-3 combines with J gene TRBJ1-2; no definite D call. The sequence was collected from a male donor with retroperitoneal liposarcoma. The sample consisted of blood. The CDR3 DNA follows: TGTGCCAGCAGCTTAGGCGACACCTATGGCTACACCTTC. Its protein is CASSLGDTYGYTF.